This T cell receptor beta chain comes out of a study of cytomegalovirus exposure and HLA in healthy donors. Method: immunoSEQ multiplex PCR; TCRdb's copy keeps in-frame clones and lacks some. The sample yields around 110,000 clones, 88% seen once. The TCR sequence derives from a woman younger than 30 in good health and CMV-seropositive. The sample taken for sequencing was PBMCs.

CDR3 bases: TGTGCCAGCAGCTTAGAGACAGGTCTGCCTGAAGCTTTCTTT. As protein: CASSLETGLPEAFF. The V gene is TRBV7-2, the J gene TRBJ1-1; weak D call: TRBD1 (6 bases). The CDR3 contains 14 residues. Deletions cut 1 base from V and 6 bases from J, with 12 bases between. The V gene's germline CDR1 is SGHTA and CDR2 FQGNSA. Full variable domain (remainder filled in from reference TRBV7-2 and TRBJ1-1): GAGVSQSPSNKVTEKGKDVELRCDPISGHTALYWYRQSLGQGLEFLIYFQGNSAPDKSGLPSDRFSAERTGGSVSTLTIQRTQQEDSAVYLCASSLETGLPEAFFGQGTRLTVV.